This T cell receptor beta chain was recorded in a study of T-cell reconstitution after alpha-beta-depleted transplantation in children (dated by TCRdb to about 2016). For context, the study as a whole: Using TCR repertoire profiling, the study quantitatively followed how T-cell immune reconstitution unfolded in children after TCRalphabeta/CD19-depleted allogeneic hematopoietic cell transplantation. General findings and caveats noted by the study authors: The frequencies of hyperexpanded clones fell over the following months, and after one year, T-cell counts and TCRbeta diversity were mostly attributed to newly produced T cells. The high TCRbeta diversity at day 60 in some patients was ascribed to recipient T cells and intrathymic progenitors that had survived conditioning. About two months after transplant, the apparently early recovery of alphabetaT-cell counts reportedly depended on just several hundred clones that had expanded rapidly and came from non-depleted graft cells.

With regard to this clonotype: Its target antigen remains unknown. An end of the junction does not agree with germline; a read error may underlie this.

The sample's treatment or condition label is to be understood as: allogeneic hematopoietic cell transplantation with graft depleted of TCRalphabeta T cells and CD19 B cells. TCRalphabeta/CD19-depleted allogeneic hematopoietic cell grafts were given to the transplant recipients, all of whom were children. The library was built by means of PCR. The instrument given in TCRdb is Illumina HiSeq 2500. Molecular barcoding was employed in the preparation of TCR libraries, with unique molecular identifiers being used to normalize TCRbeta repertoire quantification. The public reads were quality trimmed at Q25 with fastp and then assembled into clones with MiXCR by TCRdb, keeping productive beta chains. One record per CDR3 amino acid sequence lists the most common genes and DNA. This sample lists fewer than 450,000 distinct CDR3 sequences; 15% to 20% were detected once. The ten largest clones represent about 41% of the sample.

The CDR3, from cysteine to phenylalanine, totals 13 residues. Only the CDR3 part of the read is kept: 39 bases, read in frame from the first base. Per the germline V gene, MDHEN is the CDR1 and SYDVKM is the CDR2. This TCR was recovered from a male patient between 2 and 10 years old who had a stem cell transplant for acute lymphoblastic leukemia, so the T cells may come from the graft donor. The V and J genes are TRBV28 and TRBJ1-1; 5 matching bases give a weak D call of TRBD1. The specimen comprised PBMCs, mostly from graft donor cells, sampled 360 days after TCRalphabeta/CD19-depleted stem cell transplant. The CDR3 reads as follows: CATSSGWTTEAFF. The nucleotide sequence reads TGTGCCACCAGTTCAGGGTGGACCACTGAAGCTTTCTTT.